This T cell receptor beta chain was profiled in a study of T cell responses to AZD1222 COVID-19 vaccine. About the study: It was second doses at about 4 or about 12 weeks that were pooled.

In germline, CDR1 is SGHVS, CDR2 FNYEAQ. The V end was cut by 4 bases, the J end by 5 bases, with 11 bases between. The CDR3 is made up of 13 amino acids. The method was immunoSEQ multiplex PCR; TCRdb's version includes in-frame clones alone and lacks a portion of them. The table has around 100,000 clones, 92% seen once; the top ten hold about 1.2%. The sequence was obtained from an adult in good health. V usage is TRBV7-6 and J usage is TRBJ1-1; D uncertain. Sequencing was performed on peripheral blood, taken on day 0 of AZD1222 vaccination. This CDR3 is CASSSLARTEAFF. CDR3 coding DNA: TGTGCCAGCAGCTCCCTCGCTCGGACTGAAGCTTTCTTT.